Below are 13 T cell receptor beta chains sequenced from a single sample in a study of lymphopenia after photon versus proton radiotherapy. Sequenced by immunoSEQ multiplex PCR; TCRdb stores in-frame clones only, minus some. The sample lists about 40,000 clones; about 83% were seen once. Here the sequenced sample was peripheral blood, taken from a patient treated with photon-based radiotherapy. The receptors were sampled from a man aged 45-60 years with gastric cancer.

Written as DNA, the CDR3 is TGTGCCAGCAGGGGAGACAGCTTCGAGCAGTACTTC. Residues: CASRGDSFEQYF. V and J are TRBV27 and TRBJ2-7; D may correspond to TRBD1 or TRBD2 (5 bases each). Per the germline V gene, CDR1 is MNHEY and CDR2 is SMNVEV (reference sequence). This CDR3 contains 12 residues. V dropped 6 bases and J dropped 6 bases, with 12 bases sitting between them.

V is TRBV29-1 and J is TRBJ2-2; a weak D match, TRBD1 (6 bases). Germline V gives CDR1 SQVTM, CDR2 ANQGSEA. Trimming cost V 3 bases and J 4 bases, with 12 bases left between them. The CDR3 has 14 residues. CDR3 DNA sequence: TGCAGCGTTGAGGGGGCCTGGGGCACCGGGGAGCTGTTTTTT. It encodes CSVEGAWGTGELFF.

This chain links TRBV19 with TRBJ1-1; D not resolved. Germline assignment: CDR1 LNHDA and CDR2 SQIVND (reference sequence). The V and J ends lost 6 bases and 8 bases respectively, with 13 bases between them. The CDR3 runs 12 residues. As DNA, the CDR3 is TGTGCCAGTAGCCAAAAACCCGAGGAAGCTTTCTTT. As protein: CASSQKPEEAFF.

This chain joins TRBV11-3 and TRBJ2-3; 7 nucleotides line up with TRBD1. Germline V gives CDR1 SGHNT, CDR2 YENEEA. V was pared by 5 bases and J by 5 bases, with 13 bases of the junction left unmatched. This CDR3 contains 16 residues. CDR3 nucleotides: TGTGCCAGCAGCGCTTCTCCGGGACAGTGGCAAGATACGCAGTATTTT. This encodes CASSASPGQWQDTQYF.

The CDR3 loop is CASSSGTSGRAHNEQFF. The CDR3 coding sequence is TGCGCCAGCAGCTCCGGGACTAGCGGGAGGGCCCACAATGAGCAGTTCTTC. This rearrangement joins TRBV5-1 to TRBJ2-1; 16 bases align to TRBD2. The CDR3 has 17 residues. Germline CDR1 reads SGHRS; CDR2 reads YFSETQ. The V and J ends lost 3 bases and 5 bases, in that order; junction bases with no gene match: 5. The full variable domain, with the rest looked up from reference TRBV5-1 and TRBJ2-1, is KAGVTQTPRYLIKTRGQQVTLSCSPISGHRSVSWYQQTPGQGLQFLFEYFSETQRNKGNFPGRFSGRQFSNSRSEMNVSTLELGDSALYLCASSSGTSGRAHNEQFFGPGTRLTVL.

This chain connects TRBV5-8 to TRBJ1-1, with 7 bases that match TRBD1. The V gene end was trimmed by 5 bases and the J gene end by 1 base; junction bases not matched to a gene: 11. The CDR3 has 16 residues. Germline V gives CDR1 SGHTS, CDR2 YDEGEE. In DNA, the CDR3 is TGTGCCAGCAGACATATACAGGGGATTAAGAACACTGAAGCTTTCTTT. Encoded protein: CASRHIQGIKNTEAFF.

CDR3 sequence reads: CASSLLSGRAKNEQYF. CDR3 nucleotides: TGTGCCAGCTCACTCCTAAGCGGGAGGGCCAAAAACGAGCAGTACTTC. The chain combines TRBV18 with TRBJ2-7; 10 bases agree with TRBD2. Germline loops: CDR1 KGHSH, CDR2 LQKENI. The CDR3 loop spans 16 amino acids. J was trimmed by 5 bases and V by 4 bases; bases with no gene match: 11.

CDR3 sequence: CASSPGTDKIRVTNEQFF. The CDR3 bases are TGTGCCAGCTCACCAGGGACAGACAAGATTAGGGTTACAAATGAGCAGTTCTTC. V and J are TRBV18 and TRBJ2-1; 7 positions match TRBD1. This CDR3 is 18 amino acids long. Germline CDR1 reads KGHSH; CDR2 reads LQKENI. V shed 2 bases and J 7 bases; nucleotides not matched to a gene: 17.

V gene TRBV28 combines with J gene TRBJ2-7, with 15 bases lining up with TRBD2. The V gene's germline CDR1 is MDHEN and CDR2 SYDVKM. This CDR3 contains 14 residues. V gave up 8 bases and J gave up 7 bases; unmatched junction bases: 6. The CDR3 protein is CASYSGTSGGEQYF. CDR3 sequence (DNA): TGTGCCAGCTACTCCGGGACTAGCGGGGGGGAGCAGTACTTC.

This clone turned up a few times. The gene calls are TRBV5-4 and TRBJ1-2, with D hard to call. The germline gives CDR1 SGHNT, CDR2 YYREEE (reference sequence). The V end lost 0 bases, the J end lost 8 bases, and 14 bases lay between the germline ends. This CDR3 is 14 amino acids long. CDR3 in DNA: TGTGCCAGCAGCTTGGGGGCGGACGGGAGGGGCTACACCTTC. Protein product: CASSLGADGRGYTF.

The chain employs TRBV7-2 and TRBJ2-7; D unclear. The germline V and J ends were trimmed by 2 bases and 4 bases, with 9 bases remaining between them. CDR1 is SGHTA and CDR2 is FQGNSA in the germline V gene. The CDR3 sequence is 13 residues long. CDR3 nucleotide sequence: TGTGCCAGCAGCTTACCCCTATCGTACGAGCAGTACTTC. Protein sequence: CASSLPLSYEQYF.

The chain links TRBV28 to TRBJ2-5; 7 nucleotides align to TRBD2. V was clipped by 7 bases and J by 6 bases; unmatched bases: 11. The V gene's germline CDR1 is MDHEN and CDR2 SYDVKM. This CDR3 has 14 residues. The CDR3 region has the DNA TGTGCCAGCATCCCGGGACTAACCTCGCAGACCCAGTACTTC. Its translation is CASIPGLTSQTQYF.

Only a few counts were recorded for this clone. V is TRBV10-2 and J is TRBJ1-2; D not certain. The CDR3 runs 13 residues. V shed 3 bases and J shed 4 bases, with 9 bases lying between them. Germline V CDR1 and CDR2: WSHSY, SAAADI. CDR3 in DNA: TGCGCCAGCAGTGACGGGGATCTCTATGGCTACACCTTC. Encoded protein: CASSDGDLYGYTF.